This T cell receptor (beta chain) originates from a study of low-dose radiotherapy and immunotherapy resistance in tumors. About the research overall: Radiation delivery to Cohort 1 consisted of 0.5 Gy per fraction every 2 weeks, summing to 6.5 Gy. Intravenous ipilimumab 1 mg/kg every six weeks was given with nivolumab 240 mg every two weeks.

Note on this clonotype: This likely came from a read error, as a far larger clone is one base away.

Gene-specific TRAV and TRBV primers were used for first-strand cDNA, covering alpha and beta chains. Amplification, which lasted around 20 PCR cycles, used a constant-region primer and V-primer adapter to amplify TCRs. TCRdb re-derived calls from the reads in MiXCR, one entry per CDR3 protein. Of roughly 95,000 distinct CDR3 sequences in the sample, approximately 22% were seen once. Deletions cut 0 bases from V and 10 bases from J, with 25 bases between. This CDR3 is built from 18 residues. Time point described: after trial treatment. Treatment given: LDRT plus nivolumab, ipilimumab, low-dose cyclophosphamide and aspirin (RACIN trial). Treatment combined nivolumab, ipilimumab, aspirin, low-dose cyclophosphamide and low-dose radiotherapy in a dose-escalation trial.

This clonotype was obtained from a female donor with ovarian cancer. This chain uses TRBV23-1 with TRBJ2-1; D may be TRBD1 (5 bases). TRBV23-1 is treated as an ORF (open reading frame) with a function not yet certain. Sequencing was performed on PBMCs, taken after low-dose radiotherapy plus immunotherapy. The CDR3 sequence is CASSQSRQTLLTRYEQFF. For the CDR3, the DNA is TGCGCCAGCAGTCAATCGCGACAGACGCTCCTAACCCGTTACGAGCAGTTCTTC.